This TCR beta chain was sequenced in a study of T cell responses to AZD1222 COVID-19 vaccine. Generated by immunoSEQ multiplex PCR, the TCRdb table keeps only in-frame clones and is missing some. This sample yields under 110,000 clones, of which 85% to 90% are seen a single time; 5% to 5.5% belongs to the top ten. Trimming removed 2 bases at V and 7 bases at J, with 17 bases between. Germline V gene data show CDR1 as KGHDR and CDR2 as SFDVKD. The CDR3 length is 15 residues. The sequenced sample was peripheral blood, obtained on day 0 of AZD1222 vaccination. The TCR sequence derives from an adult in good health. The rearrangement links TRBV24-1 to TRBJ2-7, with a weak D call TRBD1 (6 bases). This CDR3 is CATSDYRDPTGEQYF. The CDR3 bases are TGTGCCACCAGTGATTATCGGGACCCCACAGGGGAGCAGTACTTC.